The clone carrying this T cell receptor beta chain occurred a few times. Its antigen is not identified. This entry belongs to a study of cytomegalovirus exposure and HLA in healthy donors. Across the whole study: About 85 million unique TCRs from HLA-typed donors were held in an early release of data. Overall study results and limits: TCR beta chains associated with HLA were, in a later analysis, more clonally expanded than equally common others. As was reported, the HLA-A and HLA-B alleles of most subjects were accurately predicted from TCR beta sequences. A later look showed TCR association rates differing by HLA locus, highest for DRB1 and lowest for HLA-C.

The germline gives CDR1 SGHNT, CDR2 YENEEA. V shed 5 bases and J shed 6 bases, with 13 bases lying between them. The CDR3 covers 13 residues. Amplification used 60 Vbeta primers and 13 Jbeta primers. Clones were sequenced by immunoSEQ multiplex PCR, and TCRdb holds only the in-frame ones, with some missing. The table records some 200,000 clones, approximately 11% of them present only once. The sample was PBMCs. This chain links TRBV11-3 with TRBJ1-2, with D unresolved. This receptor was taken from a man in his fifties in good health and CMV-seropositive. CDR3 DNA sequence: TGTGCCAGCAGCCCAGCGGGTATTGATGGCTACACCTTC. Translating gives CASSPAGIDGYTF.